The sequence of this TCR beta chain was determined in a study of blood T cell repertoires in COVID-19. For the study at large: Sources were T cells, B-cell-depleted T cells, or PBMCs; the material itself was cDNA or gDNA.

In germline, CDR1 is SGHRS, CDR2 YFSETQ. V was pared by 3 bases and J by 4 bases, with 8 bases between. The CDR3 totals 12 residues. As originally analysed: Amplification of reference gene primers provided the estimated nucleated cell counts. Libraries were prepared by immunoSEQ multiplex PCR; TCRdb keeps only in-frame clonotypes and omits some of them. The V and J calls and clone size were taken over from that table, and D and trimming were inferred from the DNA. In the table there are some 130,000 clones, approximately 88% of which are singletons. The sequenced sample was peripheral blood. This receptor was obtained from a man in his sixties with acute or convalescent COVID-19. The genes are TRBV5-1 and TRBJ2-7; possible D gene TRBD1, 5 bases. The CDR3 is CASSSGWYEQYF. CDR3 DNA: TGCGCCAGCAGCTCAGGGTGGTACGAGCAGTACTTC.